This is a list of T cell receptor beta chains from one sample in a study of T and B cells in COVID-19 patients. TCRdb used MiXCR to reprocess the multiplex PCR reads, holding one entry per CDR3 protein. The data show roughly 3,800 distinct CDR3 sequences, with about 27% seen just once and around 43% held by the top ten. The source material was blood. All receptors come from a human donor with active COVID-19. The donor label of this sample is uncertain. Both conserved end residues are part of each CDR3. D genes are given only for firm matches. Size is omitted from some rows. Given values are once, few, many or a class for expanded clones.

TRBV12-3/TRBV12-4	TRBJ1-1	NA	few	TGTGCCAGCAGTCGTCCAGATGTGCCACCTGAAGCTTTCTTT	CASSRPDVPPEAFF
TRBV29-1	TRBJ2-1	TRBD2	medium-sized	TGCAGCCTATCGGGGGGGGCGGGAAATGAGCAGTTCTTC	CSLSGGAGNEQFF
TRBV19	TRBJ2-1	NA	medium-sized	TGTGCCAGTAGTATCGGTCAAGCAGGAGGGCAGTTCTTC	CASSIGQAGGQFF
TRBV10-2	TRBJ2-1	NA	few	TGCGCCAGCAGTGAGTGGGACACGAGCTCCTACAATGAGCAGTTCTTC	CASSEWDTSSYNEQFF
TRBV5-1	TRBJ2-1	NA	NA	TGCGCCAGCAGCTTCGGAGGGGGCAGCTCCTACAATGAGCAGTTCTTC	CASSFGGGSSYNEQFF
TRBV5-4	TRBJ1-1	NA	NA	TGTGCCAGCAGCTTGACAGGTAACACTGAAGCTTTCTTT	CASSLTGNTEAFF
TRBV5-1	TRBJ2-7	TRBD1	NA	TGCGCCAGCAGCTTGAAAGGACAGGGGACGGGGGAGCAGTACTTC	CASSLKGQGTGEQYF
TRBV27	TRBJ2-2	NA	medium-sized	TGTGCCAGCAGTTCCACAAAGACCGGGGAGCTGTTTTTT	CASSSTKTGELFF
TRBV5-6	TRBJ2-1	NA	few	TGTGCCAGCAGTTCCGACATCCGGGCGAATGAGCAGTTCTTC	CASSSDIRANEQFF
TRBV6-1	TRBJ2-1	TRBD2	few	TGTGCCAGCAGCGGGGAGGGACTAGTTCGCAATGAGCAGTTCTTC	CASSGEGLVRNEQFF
TRBV12-3/TRBV12-4	TRBJ1-1	NA	NA	TGTGCCAGCAGTCCCAGTTTGAACACTGAAGCTTTCTTT	CASSPSLNTEAFF
TRBV6-1	TRBJ2-7	NA	NA	TGTGCCAGTACTATTGTCCTGGGCACCTACGAGCAGTACTTC	CASTIVLGTYEQYF
TRBV20-1	TRBJ2-2	NA	NA	TGCAGTGCTAGTCCGACCTTGACCGGGGAGCTGTTTTTT	CSASPTLTGELFF
TRBV5-1	TRBJ1-1	TRBD1	NA	TGCGCCAGCAGCTTGACAGGGGAGGCAGTGAACACTGAAGCTTTCTTT	CASSLTGEAVNTEAFF
TRBV6-5	TRBJ1-6	NA	medium-sized	TGTGCCAGCAGTTACCGCCCTTCTTCACCCCTCCACTTT	CASSYRPSSPLHF
TRBV20-1	TRBJ1-1	NA	NA	TGCAGTGCTAGATTGGCCACTGAAGCTTTCTTT	CSARLATEAFF
TRBV5-4	TRBJ2-7	NA	medium-sized	TGTGCCAGCAGCTCCTCAGGTGGAAGGACCTACGAGCAGTACTTC	CASSSSGGRTYEQYF
TRBV5-1	TRBJ2-3	NA	NA	TGCGCCAGCAGCCTTAGGGGGGATACGCAGTATTTT	CASSLRGDTQYF
TRBV7-9	TRBJ1-4	NA	few	TGTGCCAGCAGCTCCGTCGCCCGGACAGACGAAAAACTGTTTTTT	CASSSVARTDEKLFF
TRBV27	TRBJ1-1	NA	medium-sized	TGTGCCAGCAGTGCCATGCCGGGAGCTGAAGCTTTCTTT	CASSAMPGAEAFF
TRBV2	TRBJ2-7	NA	NA	TGTGCCAGCAGTGAGGGCAGCTACGAGCAGTACTTC	CASSEGSYEQYF
TRBV7-5	TRBJ1-2	NA	few	NA	CISVSEVQKGYTF
TRBV18	TRBJ1-4	TRBD1	medium-sized	TGTGCCAGCTCACCGTCACAGGGGGCGGCTAATGAAAAACTGTTTTTT	CASSPSQGAANEKLFF
TRBV6-5	TRBJ1-2	NA	NA	TGTGCCAGCACCCCAGTGGCGTGGTCTAACTATGGCTTCACCTTC	CASTPVAWSNYGFTF
TRBV27	TRBJ2-3	TRBD2	medium-sized	TGTGCCAGCAGTTTGGGGGGGGGCACAGATACGCAGTATTTT	CASSLGGGTDTQYF
TRBV19	TRBJ1-6	NA	NA	TGTGCCAGTAGTGGCCTTGCCTATAATTCACCCCTCCACTTT	CASSGLAYNSPLHF
TRBV6-2/TRBV6-3	TRBJ1-2	NA	NA	TGTGCCAGCAAAACACAGGAAAACTATGGCTACACCTTC	CASKTQENYGYTF
TRBV6-6	TRBJ1-3	NA	few	TGTGCCAGCAGTTACCAGGGGACCGGAAACACCATATATTTT	CASSYQGTGNTIYF
TRBV10-2	TRBJ1-2	TRBD1	few	TGCGCCAGCAGTTCGACAGGGGCTCGAGCCTATGGCTACACCTTC	CASSSTGARAYGYTF
TRBV6-2/TRBV6-3	TRBJ1-4	NA	few	TGTGCCAGCAGTTTCTTCGGGGGCACTAATGAAAAACTGTTTTTT	CASSFFGGTNEKLFF
TRBV12-3/TRBV12-4	TRBJ2-2	TRBD1	medium-sized	TGTGCCAGCAGTCCCCGGGACAGGGACACCGGGGAGCTGTTTTTT	CASSPRDRDTGELFF
TRBV7-2	TRBJ1-2	NA	few	TGTGCCAGCACCAAAAGCCGGGGGGATGATGGCTACACCTTC	CASTKSRGDDGYTF
TRBV6-5	TRBJ2-7	NA	medium-sized	TGTGCCAGCAGCTGGACTGGTTCCGAGCAGTACTTC	CASSWTGSEQYF